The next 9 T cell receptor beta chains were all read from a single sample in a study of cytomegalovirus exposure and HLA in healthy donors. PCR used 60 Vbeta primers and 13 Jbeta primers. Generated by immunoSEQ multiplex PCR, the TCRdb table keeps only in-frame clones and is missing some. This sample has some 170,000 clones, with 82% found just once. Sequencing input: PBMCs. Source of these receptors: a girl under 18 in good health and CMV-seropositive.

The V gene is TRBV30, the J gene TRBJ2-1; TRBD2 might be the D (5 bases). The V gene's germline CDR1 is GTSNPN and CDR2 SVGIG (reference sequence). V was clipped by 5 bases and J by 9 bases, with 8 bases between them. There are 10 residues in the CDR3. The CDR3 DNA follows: TGTGCCTGGGAAGAGGGTGAGCAGTTCTTC. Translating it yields CAWEEGEQFF. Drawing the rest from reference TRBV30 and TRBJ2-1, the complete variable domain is SQTIHQWPATLVQPVGSPLSLECTVEGTSNPNLYWYRQAAGRGLQLLFYSVGIGQISSEVPQNLSASRPQDRQFILSSKKLLLSDSGFYLCAWEEGEQFFGPGTRLTVL.

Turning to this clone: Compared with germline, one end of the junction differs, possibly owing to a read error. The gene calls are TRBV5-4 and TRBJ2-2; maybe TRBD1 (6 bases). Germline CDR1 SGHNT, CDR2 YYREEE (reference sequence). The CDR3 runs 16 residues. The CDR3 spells CASSSPRTGNTGEPFF. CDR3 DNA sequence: TGTGCCAGCAGTTCTCCTCGTACAGGGAACACCGGGGAGCCGTTTTTT.

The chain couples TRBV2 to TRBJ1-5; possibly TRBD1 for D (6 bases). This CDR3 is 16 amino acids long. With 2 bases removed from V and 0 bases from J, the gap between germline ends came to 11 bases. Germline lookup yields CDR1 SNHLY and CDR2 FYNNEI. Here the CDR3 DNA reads TGTGCCAGCAGTGAAAAAACAGGGAATAGCAATCAGCCCCAGCATTTT. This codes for CASSEKTGNSNQPQHF.

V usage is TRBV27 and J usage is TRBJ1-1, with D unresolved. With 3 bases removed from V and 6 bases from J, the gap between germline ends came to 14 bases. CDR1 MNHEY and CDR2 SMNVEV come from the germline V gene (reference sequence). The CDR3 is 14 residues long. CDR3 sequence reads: CASSLRGSGAEAFF. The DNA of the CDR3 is TGTGCCAGCAGTTTGAGAGGGTCTGGCGCTGAAGCTTTCTTT.

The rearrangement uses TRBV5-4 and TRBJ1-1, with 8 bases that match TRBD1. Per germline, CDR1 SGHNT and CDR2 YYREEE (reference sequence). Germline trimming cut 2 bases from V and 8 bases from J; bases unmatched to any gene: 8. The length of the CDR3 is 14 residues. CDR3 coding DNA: TGTGCCAGCAGCTTCGATATTCAGGGGGCGGAAGCTTTCTTT. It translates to CASSFDIQGAEAFF.

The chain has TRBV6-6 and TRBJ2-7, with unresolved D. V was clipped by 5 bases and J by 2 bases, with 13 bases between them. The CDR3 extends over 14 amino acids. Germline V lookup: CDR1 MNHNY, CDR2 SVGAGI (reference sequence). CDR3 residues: CASSPGSFPYEQYF. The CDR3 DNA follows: TGTGCCAGCAGTCCCGGTTCTTTCCCCTACGAGCAGTACTTC.

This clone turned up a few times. The CDR3 is CASSLRLRGTTDTQYF. CDR3 in DNA: TGTGCCAGCAGTTTAAGGCTCCGGGGAACCACAGATACGCAGTATTTT. The rearrangement joins TRBV27 to TRBJ2-3, with a tentative D call TRBD2 (5 bases). The CDR3 covers 16 residues. Trimming removed 2 bases from V and 2 bases from J, with 14 bases in between. Germline V gene data show CDR1 as MNHEY and CDR2 as SMNVEV (reference sequence).

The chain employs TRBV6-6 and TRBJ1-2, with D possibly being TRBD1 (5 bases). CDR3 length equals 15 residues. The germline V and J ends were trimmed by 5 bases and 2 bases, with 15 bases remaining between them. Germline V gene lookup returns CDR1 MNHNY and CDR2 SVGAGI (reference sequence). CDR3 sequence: CASSRGTRANYGYTF. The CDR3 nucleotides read TGTGCCAGCAGTCGCGGGACCAGAGCCAACTATGGCTACACCTTC.

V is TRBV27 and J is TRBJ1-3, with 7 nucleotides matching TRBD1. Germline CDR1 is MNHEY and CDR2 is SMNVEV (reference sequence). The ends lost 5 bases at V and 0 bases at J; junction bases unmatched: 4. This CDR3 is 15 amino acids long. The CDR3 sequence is CASSRTGGSGNTIYF. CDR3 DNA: TGTGCCAGCAGTCGGACAGGCGGCTCTGGAAACACCATATATTTT.